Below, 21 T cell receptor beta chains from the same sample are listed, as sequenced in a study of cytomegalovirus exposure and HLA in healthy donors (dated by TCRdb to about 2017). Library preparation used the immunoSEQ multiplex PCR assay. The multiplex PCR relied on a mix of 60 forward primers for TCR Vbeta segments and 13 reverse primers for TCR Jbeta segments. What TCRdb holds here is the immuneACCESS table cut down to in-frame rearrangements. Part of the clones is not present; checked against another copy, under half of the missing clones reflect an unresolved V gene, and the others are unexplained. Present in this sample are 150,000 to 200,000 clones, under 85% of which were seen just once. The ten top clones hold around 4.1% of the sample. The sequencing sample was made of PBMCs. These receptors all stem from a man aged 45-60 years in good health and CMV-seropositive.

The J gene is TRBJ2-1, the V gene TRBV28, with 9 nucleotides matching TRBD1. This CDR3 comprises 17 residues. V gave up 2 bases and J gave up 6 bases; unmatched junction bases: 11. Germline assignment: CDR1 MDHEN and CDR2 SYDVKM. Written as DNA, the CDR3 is TGTGCCAGCAGTTTAGGCGTGGACAGGGGAGGGGGCAATGAGCAGTTCTTC. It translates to CASSLGVDRGGGNEQFF. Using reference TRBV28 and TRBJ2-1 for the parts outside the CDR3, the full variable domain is DVKVTQSSRYLVKRTGEKVFLECVQDMDHENMFWYRQDPGLGLRLIYFSYDVKMKEKGDIPEGYSVSREKKERFSLILESASTNQTSMYLCASSLGVDRGGGNEQFFGPGTRLTVL.

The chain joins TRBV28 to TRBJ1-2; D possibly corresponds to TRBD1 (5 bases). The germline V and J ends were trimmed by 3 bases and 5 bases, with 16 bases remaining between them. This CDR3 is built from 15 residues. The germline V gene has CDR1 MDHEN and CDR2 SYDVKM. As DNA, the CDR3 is TGTGCCAGCAGTTTGGTCCGGAGGGACCGGTATGGCTACACCTTC. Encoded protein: CASSLVRRDRYGYTF.

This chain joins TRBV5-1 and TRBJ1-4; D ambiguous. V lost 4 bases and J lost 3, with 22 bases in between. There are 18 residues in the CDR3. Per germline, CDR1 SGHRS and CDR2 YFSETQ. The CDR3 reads CASSDGVHLGRANEKLFF. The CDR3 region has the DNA TGCGCCAGCAGCGATGGGGTTCACCTAGGGCGGGCTAATGAAAAACTGTTTTTT. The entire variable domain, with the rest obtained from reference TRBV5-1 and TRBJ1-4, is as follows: KAGVTQTPRYLIKTRGQQVTLSCSPISGHRSVSWYQQTPGQGLQFLFEYFSETQRNKGNFPGRFSGRQFSNSRSEMNVSTLELGDSALYLCASSDGVHLGRANEKLFFGSGTQLSVL.

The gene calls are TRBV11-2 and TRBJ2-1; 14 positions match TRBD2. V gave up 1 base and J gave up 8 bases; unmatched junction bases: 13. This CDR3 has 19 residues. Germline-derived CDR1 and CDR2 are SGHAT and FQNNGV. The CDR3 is CASSLATPGTSGRLDEQFF. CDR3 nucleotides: TGTGCCAGCAGCTTAGCAACGCCCGGGACTAGCGGGAGATTGGATGAGCAGTTCTTC.

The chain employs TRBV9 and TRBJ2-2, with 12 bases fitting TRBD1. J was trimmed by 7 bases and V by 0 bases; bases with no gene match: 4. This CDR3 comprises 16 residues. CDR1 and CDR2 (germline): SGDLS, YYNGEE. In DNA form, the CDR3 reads TGTGCCAGCAGCGTAGGGGGACAGGGGGCGGTCGGGGAGCTGTTTTTT. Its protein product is CASSVGGQGAVGELFF.

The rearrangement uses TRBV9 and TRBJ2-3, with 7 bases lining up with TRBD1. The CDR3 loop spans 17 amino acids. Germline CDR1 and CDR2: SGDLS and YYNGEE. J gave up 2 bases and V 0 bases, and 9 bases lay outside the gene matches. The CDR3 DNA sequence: TGTGCCAGCAGCGTAGGGAGGTCGGGACAGCTCACAGATACGCAGTATTTT. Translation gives CASSVGRSGQLTDTQYF.

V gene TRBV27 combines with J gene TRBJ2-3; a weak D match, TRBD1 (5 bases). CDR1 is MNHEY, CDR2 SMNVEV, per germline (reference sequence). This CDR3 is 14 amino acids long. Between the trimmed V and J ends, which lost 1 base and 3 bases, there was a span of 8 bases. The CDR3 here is CASSLLAGTDTQYF. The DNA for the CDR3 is TGTGCCAGCAGTTTATTAGCAGGGACAGATACGCAGTATTTT.

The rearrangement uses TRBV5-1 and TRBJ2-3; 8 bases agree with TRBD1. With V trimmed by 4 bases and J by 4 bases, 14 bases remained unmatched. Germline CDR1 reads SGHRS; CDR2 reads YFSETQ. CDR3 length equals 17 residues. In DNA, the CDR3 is TGCGCCAGCAGCAGGAACGGACAGGGTAACTCGGCAGATACGCAGTATTTT. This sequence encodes CASSRNGQGNSADTQYF.

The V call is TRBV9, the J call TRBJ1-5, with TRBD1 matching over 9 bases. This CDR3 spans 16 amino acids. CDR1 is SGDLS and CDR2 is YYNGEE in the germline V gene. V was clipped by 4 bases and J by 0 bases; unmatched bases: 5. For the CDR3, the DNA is TGTGCCAGCAGCCTAGGGACAGGGAGTAGCAATCAGCCCCAGCATTTT. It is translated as CASSLGTGSSNQPQHF.

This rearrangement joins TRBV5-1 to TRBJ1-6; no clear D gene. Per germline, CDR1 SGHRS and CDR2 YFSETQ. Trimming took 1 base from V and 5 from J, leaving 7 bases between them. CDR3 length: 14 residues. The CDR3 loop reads CASSLNPDNSPLHF. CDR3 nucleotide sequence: TGCGCCAGCAGCTTGAATCCCGATAATTCACCCCTCCACTTT.

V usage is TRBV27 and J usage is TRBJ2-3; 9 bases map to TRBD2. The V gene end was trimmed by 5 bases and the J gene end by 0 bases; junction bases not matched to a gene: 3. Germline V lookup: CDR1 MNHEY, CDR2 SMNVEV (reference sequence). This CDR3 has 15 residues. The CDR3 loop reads CASSPSGVSTDTQYF. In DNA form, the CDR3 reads TGTGCCAGCAGTCCTAGCGGGGTTAGCACAGATACGCAGTATTTT.

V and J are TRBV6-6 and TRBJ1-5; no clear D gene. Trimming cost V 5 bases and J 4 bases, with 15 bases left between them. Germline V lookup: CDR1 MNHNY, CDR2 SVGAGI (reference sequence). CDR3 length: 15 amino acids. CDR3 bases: TGTGCCAGCAGTCGAAAGAACTCGGGGAATCAGCCCCAGCATTTT. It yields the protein CASSRKNSGNQPQHF.

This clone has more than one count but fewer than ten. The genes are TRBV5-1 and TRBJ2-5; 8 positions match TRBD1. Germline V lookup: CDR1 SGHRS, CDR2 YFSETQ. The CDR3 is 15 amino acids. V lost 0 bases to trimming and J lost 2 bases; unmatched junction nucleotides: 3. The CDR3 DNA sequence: TGCGCCAGCAGCTTGGGACAGGGGACTCAAGAGACCCAGTACTTC. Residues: CASSLGQGTQETQYF.

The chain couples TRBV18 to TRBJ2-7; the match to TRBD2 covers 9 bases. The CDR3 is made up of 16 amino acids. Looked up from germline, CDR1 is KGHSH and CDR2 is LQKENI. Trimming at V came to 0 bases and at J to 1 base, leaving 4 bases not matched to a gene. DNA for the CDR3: TGTGCCAGCTCACCACCGGGCGGGGGGGGATCCTACGAGCAGTACTTC. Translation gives CASSPPGGGGSYEQYF.

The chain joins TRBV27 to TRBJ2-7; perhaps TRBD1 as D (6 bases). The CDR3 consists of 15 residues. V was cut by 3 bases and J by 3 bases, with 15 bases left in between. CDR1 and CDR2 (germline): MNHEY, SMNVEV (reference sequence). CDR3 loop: CASSFLDRRYYEQYF. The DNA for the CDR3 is TGTGCCAGCAGTTTTCTGGACAGAAGATACTACGAGCAGTACTTC.

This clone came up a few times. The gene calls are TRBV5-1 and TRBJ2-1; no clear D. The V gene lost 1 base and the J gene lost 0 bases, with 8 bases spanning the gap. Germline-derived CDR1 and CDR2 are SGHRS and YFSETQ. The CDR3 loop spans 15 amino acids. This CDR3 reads CASSLRQVSYNEQFF. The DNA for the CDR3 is TGCGCCAGCAGCTTGCGGCAGGTCTCCTACAATGAGCAGTTCTTC.

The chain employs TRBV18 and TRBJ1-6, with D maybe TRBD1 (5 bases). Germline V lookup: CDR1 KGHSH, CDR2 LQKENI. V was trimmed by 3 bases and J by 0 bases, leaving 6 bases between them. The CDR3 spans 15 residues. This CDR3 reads CASSPDSSYNSPLHF. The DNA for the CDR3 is TGTGCCAGCTCACCTGACAGCTCCTATAATTCACCCCTCCACTTT.

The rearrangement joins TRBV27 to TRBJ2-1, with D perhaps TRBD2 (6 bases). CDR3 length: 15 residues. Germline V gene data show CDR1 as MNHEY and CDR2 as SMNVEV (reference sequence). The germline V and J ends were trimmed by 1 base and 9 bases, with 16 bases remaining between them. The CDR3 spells CASSLWDSRRGEQFF. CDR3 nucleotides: TGTGCCAGCAGTTTATGGGACTCTCGGCGCGGTGAGCAGTTCTTC.

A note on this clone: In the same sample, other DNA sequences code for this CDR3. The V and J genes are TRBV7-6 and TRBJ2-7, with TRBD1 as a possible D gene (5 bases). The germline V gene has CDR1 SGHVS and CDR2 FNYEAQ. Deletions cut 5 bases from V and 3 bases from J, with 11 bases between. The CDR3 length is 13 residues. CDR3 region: CASSLGQVYEQYF. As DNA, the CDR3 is TGTGCCAGCAGCCTGGGGCAGGTCTACGAGCAGTACTTC.

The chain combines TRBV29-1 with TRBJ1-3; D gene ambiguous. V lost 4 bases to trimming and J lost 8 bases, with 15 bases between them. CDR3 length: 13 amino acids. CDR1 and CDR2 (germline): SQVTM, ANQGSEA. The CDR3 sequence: CSVVSFPEDTIYF. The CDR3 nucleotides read TGCAGCGTTGTCTCCTTCCCCGAGGACACCATATATTTT.

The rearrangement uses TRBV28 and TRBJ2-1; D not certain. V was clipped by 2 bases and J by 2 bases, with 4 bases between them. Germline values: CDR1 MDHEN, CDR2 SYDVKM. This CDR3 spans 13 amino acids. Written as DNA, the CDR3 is TGTGCCAGCAGTTTAACAGCCTACAATGAGCAGTTCTTC. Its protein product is CASSLTAYNEQFF. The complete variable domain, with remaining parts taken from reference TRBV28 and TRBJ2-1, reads DVKVTQSSRYLVKRTGEKVFLECVQDMDHENMFWYRQDPGLGLRLIYFSYDVKMKEKGDIPEGYSVSREKKERFSLILESASTNQTSMYLCASSLTAYNEQFFGPGTRLTVL.